This T cell receptor beta chain was profiled in a study of control samples from healthy donors and cancer patients. The CDR3 runs 13 residues. Germline V gene data show CDR1 as SGHDN and CDR2 as FVKESK. Trimming removed 1 base at V and 4 bases at J, with 7 bases between. The data were produced by immunoSEQ multiplex PCR, yet TCRdb's version contains in-frame clones alone and is incomplete. Of tens of thousands of clones in the sample, approximately 95% are singletons; the top ten hold 1.5%. This clonotype originated in a woman in her thirties in good health. The sample consisted of blood. The rearrangement links TRBV14 to TRBJ2-5; D is uncertain. DNA of the CDR3: TGTGCCAGCAGCCAAGGCCTGGGAGAGACCCAGTACTTC. Amino acid sequence: CASSQGLGETQYF.